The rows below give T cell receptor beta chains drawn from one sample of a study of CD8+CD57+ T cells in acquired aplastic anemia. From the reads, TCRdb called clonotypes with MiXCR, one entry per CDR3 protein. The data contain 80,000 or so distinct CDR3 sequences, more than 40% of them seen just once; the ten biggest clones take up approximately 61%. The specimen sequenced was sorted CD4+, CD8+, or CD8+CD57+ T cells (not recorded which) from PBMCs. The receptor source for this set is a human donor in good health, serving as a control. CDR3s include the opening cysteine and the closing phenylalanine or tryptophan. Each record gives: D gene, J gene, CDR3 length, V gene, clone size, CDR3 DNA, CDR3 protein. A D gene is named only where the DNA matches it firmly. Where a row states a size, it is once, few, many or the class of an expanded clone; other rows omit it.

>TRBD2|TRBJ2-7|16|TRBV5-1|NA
TGCGCCAGCAGCATCGCTCGAGCGGGAGGGACCTACGAGCAGTACTTC
CASSIARAGGTYEQYF
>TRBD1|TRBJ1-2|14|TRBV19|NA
TGTGCCTGGACCGGACAGGGGAGGGACTATGGCTACACCTTC
CAWTGQGRDYGYTF
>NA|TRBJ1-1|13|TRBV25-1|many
TGTGCCAGCAGCGGGGGTGGTGGCACTGAAGCTTTCTTT
CASSGGGGTEAFF
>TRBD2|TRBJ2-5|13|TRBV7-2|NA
TGCGCCAGCAGCGGGGGGGACCAAGAGACCCAGTACTTC
CASSGGDQETQYF
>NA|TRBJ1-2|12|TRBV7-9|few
TGTGCCAGCACCTACGGGGGTTTTGGCTACACCTTC
CASTYGGFGYTF
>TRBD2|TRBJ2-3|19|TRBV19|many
TGTGCCAGTAGCGATGAACTAGCGGGAGGCCCTCCCTACACAGATACGCAGTATTTT
CASSDELAGGPPYTDTQYF
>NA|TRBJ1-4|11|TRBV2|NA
TGTGCCAGTGCAACTAATGAAAAACTGTTTTTT
CASATNEKLFF
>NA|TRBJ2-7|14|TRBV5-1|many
TGCGCCAGCAGCTTGGGGTTGACAGCCTACGAGCAGTACTTC
CASSLGLTAYEQYF
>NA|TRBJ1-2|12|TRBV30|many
TGTGCCTGGAGTGGACCGTTGTATGGCTACACCTTC
CAWSGPLYGYTF
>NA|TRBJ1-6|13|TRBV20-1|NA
TGCAGTGCTAGAGATGGCGGCAATTCACCCCTCCACTTT
CSARDGGNSPLHF
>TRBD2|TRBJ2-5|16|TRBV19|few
TGTGCCAGTAAATTGGGAGCGGGGCGACAACAAGAGACCCAGTACTTC
CASKLGAGRQQETQYF
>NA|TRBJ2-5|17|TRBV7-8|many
TGTGCCAGCAGCCCCCCATCTGTTGGGGTCTTCCAAGAGACCCAGTACTTC
CASSPPSVGVFQETQYF
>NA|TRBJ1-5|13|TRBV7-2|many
TGTGCCAGCAGCTTACACCACAATCGGCCCCAGCATTTT
CASSLHHNRPQHF
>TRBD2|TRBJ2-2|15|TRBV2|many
TGTGCCAGCAGTGAACGGGAGGCGAACACCGGGGAGCTGTTTTTT
CASSEREANTGELFF
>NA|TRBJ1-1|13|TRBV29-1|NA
TGCAGCGTCGCCAGACGGGGAAGCACTGAAGCTTTCTTT
CSVARRGSTEAFF
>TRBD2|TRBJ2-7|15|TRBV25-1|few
TGTGCCAGCAGCGTATCTAGCGGGGGGGCGGTCGAGCAGTACTTC
CASSVSSGGAVEQYF
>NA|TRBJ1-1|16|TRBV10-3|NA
TGTGCCATCAGTGAGTCGATATTCGGGGTTGGAACTGAAGCTTTCTTT
CAISESIFGVGTEAFF
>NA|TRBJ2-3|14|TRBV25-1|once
TGTGCCAGCAGTGAGGGCAGGGGAGCAGATACGCAGTATTTT
CASSEGRGADTQYF
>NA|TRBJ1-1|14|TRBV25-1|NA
TGTGCCCGCCGAGGATTGGGGGGGAACACTGAAGCTTTCTTT
CARRGLGGNTEAFF
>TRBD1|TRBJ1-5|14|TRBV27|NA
TGTGCCAGCGGAATAGGAGGGGGCGACCAGCCCCAGCATTTT
CASGIGGGDQPQHF
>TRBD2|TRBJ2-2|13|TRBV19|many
TGTGCCAGCAGCACCAGCGGGGCCGGGGAGCTGTTTTTT
CASSTSGAGELFF
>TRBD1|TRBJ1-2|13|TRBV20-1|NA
TGCAGTGCTAAAGGACAGGATCACTATGGCTACACCTTC
CSAKGQDHYGYTF
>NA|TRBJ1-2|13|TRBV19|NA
TGTGCCAGTAGTTTCGGGACACCATATGGCTACACCTTC
CASSFGTPYGYTF
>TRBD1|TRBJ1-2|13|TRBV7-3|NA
TGTGCCAGCAGCTTAGACAGGGACTATGGCTACACCTTC
CASSLDRDYGYTF
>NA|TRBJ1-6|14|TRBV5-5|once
TGTGCCAGCAGCGGGGGACACGAAGGATCACCCCTCCACTTT
CASSGGHEGSPLHF
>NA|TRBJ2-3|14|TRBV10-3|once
TGTGCCATCAGAGGAGTCGGTGGCGGAGATACGCAGTATTTT
CAIRGVGGGDTQYF
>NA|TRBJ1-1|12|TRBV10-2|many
TGCGCCAGCATTGGCAGGGACACTGAAGCTTTCTTT
CASIGRDTEAFF
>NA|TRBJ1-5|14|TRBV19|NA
TGTGCCAGTAGATTCACAGCCTTCAATCAGCCCCAGCATTTT
CASRFTAFNQPQHF
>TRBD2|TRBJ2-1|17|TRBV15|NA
TGTGCCACGCGACTAGCGGGAGTGTGGGGGGTTAGGCATGAGCAGTTCTTC
CATRLAGVWGVRHEQFF
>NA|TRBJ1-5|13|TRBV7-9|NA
TGTGCCAGCAGCTTAGATAGCAATCAGCCCCAGCATTTT
CASSLDSNQPQHF
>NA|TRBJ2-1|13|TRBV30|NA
TGTGCCTGGAGTAGTACGGCAGCCGGGGAGCAGTTCTTC
CAWSSTAAGEQFF
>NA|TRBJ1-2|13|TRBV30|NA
TGTGCCTGGAGTGTCCGGCTGGCCTATGGCTACACCTTC
CAWSVRLAYGYTF
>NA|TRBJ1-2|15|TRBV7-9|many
TGTGCCAGCAGCACCCCCGGGGCGGGGAACTATGGCTACACCTTC
CASSTPGAGNYGYTF
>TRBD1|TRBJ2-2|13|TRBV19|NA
TGTGCCAGTAGTATTACAGGGGCCGGGGAGCTGTTTTTT
CASSITGAGELFF
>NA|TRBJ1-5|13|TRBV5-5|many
TGTGCCAGCAGCTTGGGACAACTACAGCCCCAGCATTTT
CASSLGQLQPQHF
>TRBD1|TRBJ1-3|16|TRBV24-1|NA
TGTGCCACCAGTGATGGGACAGCGAGCTCTGGAAACACCATATATTTT
CATSDGTASSGNTIYF
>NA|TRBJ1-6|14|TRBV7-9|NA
TGTGCCAGCAGCTTCCAACTCGCGGGGTCACCCCTCCACTTT
CASSFQLAGSPLHF
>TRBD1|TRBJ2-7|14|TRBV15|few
TGTGCCACCAGCACTGGACAGGGGGTCCACGAGCAGTACTTC
CATSTGQGVHEQYF
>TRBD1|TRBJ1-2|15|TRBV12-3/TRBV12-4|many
TGTGCCAGCAGTTCACGGACAGGGTGGAGCTATGGCTACACCTTC
CASSSRTGWSYGYTF
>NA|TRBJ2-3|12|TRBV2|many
TGTGCCAGCAGTGGCAGGCCAGATACGCAGTATTTT
CASSGRPDTQYF
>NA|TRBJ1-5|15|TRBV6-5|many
TGTGCCAGCAGTCACCACCGGGACGTCAATCAGCCCCAGCATTTT
CASSHHRDVNQPQHF
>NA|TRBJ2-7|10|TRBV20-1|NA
TGCAGTGCTTTTGATTACGAGCAGTACTTC
CSAFDYEQYF
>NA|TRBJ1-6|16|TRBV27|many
TGTGCCAGCAGTACCTCTACCAGCCCGATTAATTCACCCCTCCACTTT
CASSTSTSPINSPLHF
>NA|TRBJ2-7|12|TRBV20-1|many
TGCAGTGCTAGTTGGGATACCTACGAGCAGTACTTC
CSASWDTYEQYF
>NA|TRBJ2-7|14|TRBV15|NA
TGTGCCACCAGCAGAGAAAGCCCTTCCTACGAGCAGTACTTC
CATSRESPSYEQYF
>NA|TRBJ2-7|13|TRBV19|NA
TGTGCCAGTATTACGGTTTCATCCTACGAGCAGTACTTC
CASITVSSYEQYF